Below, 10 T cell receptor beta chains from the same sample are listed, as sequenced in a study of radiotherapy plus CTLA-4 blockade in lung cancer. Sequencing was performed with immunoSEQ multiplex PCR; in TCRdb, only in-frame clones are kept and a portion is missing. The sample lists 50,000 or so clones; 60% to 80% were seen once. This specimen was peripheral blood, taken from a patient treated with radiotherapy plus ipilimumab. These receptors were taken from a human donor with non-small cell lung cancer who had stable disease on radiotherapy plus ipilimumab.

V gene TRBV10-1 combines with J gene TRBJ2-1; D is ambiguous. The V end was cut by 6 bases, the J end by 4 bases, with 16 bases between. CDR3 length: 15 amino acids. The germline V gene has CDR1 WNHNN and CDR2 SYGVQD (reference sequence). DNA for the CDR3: TGCGCCAGCAGCAGGACCGACGTCCCTTACAATGAGCAGTTCTTC. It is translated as CASSRTDVPYNEQFF.

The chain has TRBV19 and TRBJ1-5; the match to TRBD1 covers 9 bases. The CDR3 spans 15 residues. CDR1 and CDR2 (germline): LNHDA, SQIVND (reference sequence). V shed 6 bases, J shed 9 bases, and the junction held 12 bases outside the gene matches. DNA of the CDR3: TGTGCCAGTAGGTCAACAGGGGGCATATTTGGGCCCCAGCATTTT. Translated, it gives CASRSTGGIFGPQHF.

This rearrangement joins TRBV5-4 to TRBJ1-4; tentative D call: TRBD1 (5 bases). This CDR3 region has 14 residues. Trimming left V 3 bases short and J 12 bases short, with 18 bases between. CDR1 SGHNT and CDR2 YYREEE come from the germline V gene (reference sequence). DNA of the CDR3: TGTGCCAGCAGCTGGGGGGAGGCGGGGTCCGAACTGTTTTTT. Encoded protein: CASSWGEAGSELFF.

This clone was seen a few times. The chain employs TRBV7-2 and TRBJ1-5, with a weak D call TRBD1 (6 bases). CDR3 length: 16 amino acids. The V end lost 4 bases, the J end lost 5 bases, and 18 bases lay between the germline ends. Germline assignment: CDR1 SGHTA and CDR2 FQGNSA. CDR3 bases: TGTGCCAGCAGCTCTGGATTGCGAGCAGGGGATCAGCCCCAGCATTTT. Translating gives CASSSGLRAGDQPQHF.

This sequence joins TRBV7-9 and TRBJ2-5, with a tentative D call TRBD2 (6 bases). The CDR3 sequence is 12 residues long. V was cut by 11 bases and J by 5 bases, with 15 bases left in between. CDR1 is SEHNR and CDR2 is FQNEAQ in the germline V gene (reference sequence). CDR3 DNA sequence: TGTGCCGGGACCGGGGGAGGCGAGACCCAGTACTTC. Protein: CAGTGGGETQYF.

For the CDR3, the DNA is TGTGCCAGTAGTATAGATTCCGGGACAACTTACGAGCAGTACTTC. Encoded protein: CASSIDSGTTYEQYF. The chain couples TRBV19 to TRBJ2-7; weak D call: TRBD1 (6 bases). This CDR3 has 15 amino acids. Trimming stripped 0 bases from V and 4 bases from J, with 13 bases between. CDR1 and CDR2 (germline): LNHDA, SQIVND (reference sequence).

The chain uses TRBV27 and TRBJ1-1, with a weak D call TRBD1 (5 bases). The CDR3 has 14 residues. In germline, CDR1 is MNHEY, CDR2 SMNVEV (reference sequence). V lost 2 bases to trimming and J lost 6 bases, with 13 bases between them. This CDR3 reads CASSLMGVSPEAFF. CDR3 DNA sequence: TGTGCCAGCAGTTTAATGGGGGTAAGCCCTGAAGCTTTCTTT.

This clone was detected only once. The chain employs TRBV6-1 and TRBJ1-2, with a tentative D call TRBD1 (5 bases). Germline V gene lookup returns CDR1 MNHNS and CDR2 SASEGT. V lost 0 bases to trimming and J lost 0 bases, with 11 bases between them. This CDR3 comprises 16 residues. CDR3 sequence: CASSEAVGRTNYGYTF. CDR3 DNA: TGTGCCAGCAGTGAAGCGGTGGGACGGACTAACTATGGCTACACCTTC.

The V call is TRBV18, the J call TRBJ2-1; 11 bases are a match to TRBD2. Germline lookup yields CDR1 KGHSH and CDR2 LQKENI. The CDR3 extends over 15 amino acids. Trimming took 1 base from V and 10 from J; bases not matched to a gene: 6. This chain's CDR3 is CASSPRSSGGNEQFF. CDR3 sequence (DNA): TGTGCCAGCTCACCACGGTCTAGCGGGGGGAACGAGCAGTTCTTC.

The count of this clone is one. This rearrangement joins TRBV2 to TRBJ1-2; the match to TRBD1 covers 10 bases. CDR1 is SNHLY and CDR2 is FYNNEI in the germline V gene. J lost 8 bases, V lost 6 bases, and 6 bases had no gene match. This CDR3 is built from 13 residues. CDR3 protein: CASSGTGALGYTF. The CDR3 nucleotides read TGTGCCAGCAGCGGGACAGGGGCCTTAGGCTACACCTTC.